Included here is one TCR beta chain sequence, with context. The data were taken from a study of blood T cell repertoires in COVID-19. Looking at the study overall: Sites in the United States, Italy and Spain provided acute and convalescent COVID-19 samples. PBMCs, B-cell-depleted T cells, or T cells were the source of the cDNA or gDNA that made up the material.

Profiling relied on immunoSEQ multiplex PCR, and the TCRdb table lists in-frame clones only, not all of them. The sample includes approximately 350,000 clones, roughly four fifths of them seen just once. Allocation to cohorts depended on clinical history reported by the participants. Recovery meant two consecutive negative NP/OP PCR tests, professional clearance, or resolved symptoms. Germline V gene lookup returns CDR1 LGHNA and CDR2 YSLEER. This CDR3 has 14 amino acids. Trimming stripped 1 base from V and 4 bases from J, with 10 bases between. The sample taken for sequencing was PBMCs or T cells enriched from blood (not recorded which). The TCR originated in a woman in her 50s who had recovered from COVID-19. The rearrangement joins TRBV4-3 to TRBJ1-1, with D possibly being TRBD1 (5 bases). CDR3 sequence reads: CASSQAGFATEAFF. CDR3 in DNA: TGCGCCAGCAGCCAAGCAGGGTTTGCCACTGAAGCTTTCTTT.